A selection of T cell receptor beta chains follows, all from one sample in a study of glioma-infiltrating T cells after dendritic cell vaccination. TCRdb's copy holds only in-frame clones and misses some; the assay was immunoSEQ multiplex PCR. The sample lists about 100,000 clones, 75% to 90% occurring once. The sample in question was blood, obtained after dendritic cell vaccination. The receptors were gathered from a human donor with glioblastoma. Both conserved end residues are part of each CDR3. D genes are given only for firm matches. The listing skips clone size in some rows; elsewhere it reads once, few, many or a size class.

TRBJ2-7	.	TRBV28	.	CASTGGAYEQYF	TGTGCCAGCACCGGAGGTGCGTACGAGCAGTACTTC
TRBJ2-7	TRBD2	TRBV2	.	CASRAGTSSYEQYF	TGTGCCAGCAGGGCCGGGACTAGTTCTTACGAGCAGTACTTC
TRBJ2-7	.	TRBV2	few	CATLDGKQYF	TGTGCCACCCTAGACGGGAAGCAGTACTTC
TRBJ1-5	TRBD1	TRBV6-5	.	CASSKTGGGQPQHF	TGTGCCAGCAGCAAAACAGGGGGCGGTCAGCCCCAGCATTTT
TRBJ2-2	TRBD2	TRBV10-3	.	CAISLFSGGHPSTGELFF	TGTGCCATCAGTTTATTTAGCGGGGGGCACCCGAGCACCGGGGAGCTGTTTTTT
TRBJ2-7	TRBD2	TRBV5-4	.	CASSTGPGLVQYEQYF	TGTGCCAGCAGCACCGGGCCGGGACTAGTTCAGTACGAGCAGTACTTC
TRBJ1-6	TRBD1	TRBV15	.	CATSRDRGLSPLHF	TGTGCCACCAGCAGGGACAGGGGGCTTTCACCCCTCCACTTT
TRBJ2-7	TRBD1	TRBV5-1	once	CASSLVLDRGYEQYF	TGCGCCAGCAGCTTGGTCTTGGACAGGGGGTACGAGCAGTACTTC
TRBJ2-1	.	TRBV29-1	.	CSVQGGREQFF	TGCAGCGTTCAGGGGGGCCGGGAGCAGTTCTTC
TRBJ2-7	.	TRBV19	.	CASSLTDNYEQYF	TGTGCCAGTAGTCTCACAGATAACTACGAGCAGTACTTC
TRBJ1-2	TRBD1	TRBV6-6	.	CASSYSIGQGGIGYTF	TGTGCCAGCAGTTACTCGATCGGACAGGGGGGTATTGGCTACACCTTC
TRBJ2-1	TRBD2	TRBV5-1	.	CASSFDPAGSNEQFF	TGCGCCAGCAGCTTTGATCCAGCGGGATCCAATGAGCAGTTCTTC
TRBJ2-3	TRBD2	TRBV19	.	CASSINSPGGTDTQYF	TGTGCCAGTAGTATCAATAGTCCGGGGGGGACAGATACGCAGTATTTT
TRBJ2-3	TRBD2	TRBV5-1	.	CASSLVASGLTSTDTQYF	TGCGCCAGCAGCTTGGTCGCTAGCGGGCTTACTAGCACAGATACGCAGTATTTT
TRBJ2-5	TRBD1	TRBV9	.	CASSVDRVPETQYF	TGTGCCAGCAGCGTCGACAGGGTACCAGAGACCCAGTACTTC
TRBJ2-6	.	TRBV4-1	.	CASSPQGPGANVLTF	TGCGCCAGCAGCCCACAGGGCCCCGGGGCCAACGTCCTGACTTTC
TRBJ2-7	.	TRBV7-8	.	CASSLGETSGEQYF	TGTGCCAGCAGCTTAGGGGAGACCTCGGGTGAGCAGTACTTC
TRBJ1-2	TRBD1	TRBV19	.	CASSIADRGLYGYTF	TGTGCCAGTAGTATAGCGGACAGGGGCCTTTATGGCTACACCTTC
TRBJ1-2	.	TRBV19	.	CASSTTGHFGYTF	TGTGCCAGTAGTACTACAGGTCATTTTGGCTACACCTTC
TRBJ2-6	.	TRBV6-5	.	CASSFLSGANVLTF	TGTGCCAGCAGTTTTCTCTCTGGGGCCAACGTCCTGACTTTC
TRBJ2-7	TRBD1	TRBV4-1	.	CASSHQVGGGYEQYF	TGCGCCAGCAGCCACCAAGTAGGGGGCGGGTACGAGCAGTACTTC
TRBJ2-7	TRBD2	TRBV10-2	few	CASSEELAGGSEQYF	TGCGCCAGCAGTGAGGAACTAGCGGGAGGTTCCGAGCAGTACTTC
TRBJ1-5	TRBD1	TRBV19	.	CASMSGTGILGSNQPQHF	TGTGCCAGTATGAGCGGGACAGGGATCCTGGGGAGCAATCAGCCCCAGCATTTT
TRBJ1-3	.	TRBV6-6	few	CASSYFAGSSGNTIYF	TGTGCCAGCAGTTACTTTGCGGGGAGCTCTGGAAACACCATATATTTT
TRBJ2-7	.	TRBV28	.	CASSSQPGYYYEQYF	TGTGCCAGCAGTTCACAACCGGGATATTACTACGAGCAGTACTTC
TRBJ1-2	.	TRBV4-1	.	CASSRTENYGYTF	TGCGCCAGCAGCCGGACAGAGAACTATGGCTACACCTTC
TRBJ1-2	.	TRBV9	.	CASSPSIGQTYGYTF	TGTGCCAGCAGCCCCAGCATCGGACAGACCTATGGCTACACCTTC
TRBJ1-3	.	TRBV19	.	CASGTPPGTIYF	TGTGCCAGTGGTACCCCCCCAGGGACCATATATTTT
TRBJ1-4	.	TRBV28	.	CASSSGGTPTNEKLFF	TGTGCCAGCAGTTCCGGGGGGACACCAACTAATGAAAAACTGTTTTTT
TRBJ1-1	TRBD1	TRBV19	.	CASSGTGKWRTEAFF	TGTGCCAGTAGCGGGACAGGGAAATGGCGGACTGAAGCTTTCTTT
TRBJ2-1	TRBD2	TRBV5-1	.	CASLAGDLGEQFF	TGCGCCAGCCTCGCGGGGGATCTTGGTGAGCAGTTCTTC